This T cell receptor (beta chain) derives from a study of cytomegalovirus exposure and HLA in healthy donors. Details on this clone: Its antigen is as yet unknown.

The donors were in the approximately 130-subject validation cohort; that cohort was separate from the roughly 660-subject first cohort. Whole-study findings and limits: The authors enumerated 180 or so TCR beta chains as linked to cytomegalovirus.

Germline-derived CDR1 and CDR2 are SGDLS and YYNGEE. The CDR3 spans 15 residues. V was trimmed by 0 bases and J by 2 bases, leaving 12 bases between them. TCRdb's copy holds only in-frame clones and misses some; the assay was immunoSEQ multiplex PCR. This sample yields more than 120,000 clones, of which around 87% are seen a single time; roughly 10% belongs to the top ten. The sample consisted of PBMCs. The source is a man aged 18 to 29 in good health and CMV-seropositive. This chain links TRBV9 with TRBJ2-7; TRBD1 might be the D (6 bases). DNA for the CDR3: TGTGCCAGCAGCGTAGGCAGGGGTCAAGCCTACGAGCAGTACTTC. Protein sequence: CASSVGRGQAYEQYF.